The source of this T cell receptor beta chain is a study of blood T cells in healthy people across ages. Study outcomes and limitations: Estimated diversity across one million T cells was deemed an underestimate. Long-lived donors had more naive CD4+ cells and higher diversity than aged donors.

For the second PCR, which ran for roughly 7 to 11 cycles, a sample-barcoded 5' primer and a J-beta primer mix were used. There were at least 3 million CDR3-containing paired-end reads obtained from each sample. TCRdb fed the 5' RACE reads into MiXCR, producing one record per CDR3 protein. The table shows about 280,000 distinct CDR3 sequences, with roughly 26% occurring only once. This clonotype was seen many times. Its target is not known. At least 7 million PBMCs were isolated per sample. This CDR3 is built from 16 residues. V was clipped by 6 bases and J by 5 bases; unmatched bases: 12. CDR1 is MDHEN and CDR2 is SYDVKM in the germline V gene.

This clonotype originated in a woman aged 65 to 85 in good health. This sequence joins TRBV28 and TRBJ1-2, with 10 bases matching TRBD1. The sample was blood. CDR3 region: CASSADRGSAGYGYTF. The CDR3 nucleotides read TGTGCCAGCAGCGCGGACAGGGGGAGTGCAGGTTATGGCTACACCTTC.